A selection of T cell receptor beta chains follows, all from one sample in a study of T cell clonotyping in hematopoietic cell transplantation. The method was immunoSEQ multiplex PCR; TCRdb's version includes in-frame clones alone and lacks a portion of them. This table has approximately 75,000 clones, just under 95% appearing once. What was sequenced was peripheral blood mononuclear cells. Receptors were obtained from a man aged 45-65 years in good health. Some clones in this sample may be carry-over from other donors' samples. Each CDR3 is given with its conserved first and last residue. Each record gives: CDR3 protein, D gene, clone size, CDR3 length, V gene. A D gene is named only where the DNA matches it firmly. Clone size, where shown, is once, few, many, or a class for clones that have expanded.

CASSQTDTQYF,.,.,11,TRBV28
CASRGQGSSTEAFF,TRBD1,once,14,TRBV6-4
CASSLFGGTNTEAFF,.,.,15,TRBV5-1
CATLAGVWENIQYF,TRBD2,.,14,TRBV28
CASSLWEGGLNTGELFF,.,.,17,TRBV7-6
CASSGGPGLREQYF,.,.,14,TRBV19
CASSLRGQPSSFQETQYF,.,.,18,TRBV11-1
CSVETGLAGEDSGAYNEQFF,TRBD2,.,20,TRBV29-1
CASSPGTDLVRDTGELFF,TRBD1,once,18,TRBV5-1
CASSYHIGSGNTIYF,.,once,15,TRBV6-6
CASSQGTGDQPQHF,TRBD1,once,14,TRBV4-1
CASRDGTNYGYTF,.,.,13,TRBV28
CASSPIPGRASYEQYF,TRBD2,.,16,TRBV14
CASSQVDTGLSADTQYF,.,.,17,TRBV4-1
CAWSRKQGAPYEQYF,TRBD1,.,15,TRBV30
CASTGGAEQYF,TRBD1,.,11,TRBV27
CASSLQGAPRYTF,TRBD1,.,13,TRBV28
CASSLELRYSNQPQHF,.,once,16,TRBV7-2
CASSTGYQPQHF,.,.,12,TRBV28
CASSEGGEKLFF,.,few,12,TRBV7-6
CASSLGQGARDDTQYF,TRBD1,once,16,TRBV2
CASSQVLGDGLNEQFF,.,.,16,TRBV4-2
CASSGWEGTETQYF,TRBD2,.,14,TRBV9
CASSLRVGTQTNYGYTF,.,.,17,TRBV5-6
CASSSGGWRNQPQHF,.,.,15,TRBV28
CASSEAGRGNQPQHF,.,.,15,TRBV6-1
CASSYTGQVNDKYF,TRBD1,.,14,TRBV28
CASSAFGTSPLIEQYF,TRBD2,.,16,TRBV9
CASWIAIDLGTEAFF,.,.,15,TRBV6-5
CAISESGGTEAFF,.,.,13,TRBV10-3
CASSPELGTNTEAFF,.,once,15,TRBV4-1
CASSFRGSDAEQFF,.,.,14,TRBV27